This T cell receptor beta chain was identified in a study of Graves' ophthalmopathy and Graves' hyperthyroidism (dated by TCRdb to the late 2010s). Study-wide context: Peripheral blood was collected before any treatment was given, at the time of initial diagnosis. The study used signatures of the TCR beta repertoire to tell Graves' ophthalmopathy apart from Graves' hyperthyroidism and to predict which patients would progress to ophthalmopathy. In total, approximately 130 blood samples were TCR-sequenced: under 45 ophthalmopathy, some 75 hyperthyroidism and some 17 hyperthyroidism-to-ophthalmopathy patients. A discovery set of 90 to 100 patients (43 ophthalmopathy, under 65 stable hyperthyroidism) was enrolled to explore V-J signatures distinguishing ophthalmopathy from hyperthyroidism. For independent validation, a separate cohort was made up of 18 hyperthyroidism patients plus 17 patients who later progressed from hyperthyroidism to ophthalmopathy. In several hyperthyroidism patients, the T-cell repertoire of thyroid tissue was compared with the T-cell repertoire of blood. Following sample collection, hyperthyroidism patients were given methimazole at a starting dose of 30 mg daily, and ophthalmopathy patients were given high-dose intravenous methylprednisolone.

For repertoire sequencing, TCR beta CDR3 regions were amplified from RNA transcripts. The first round of RT-PCR was done with HTBI primers and the Qiagen OneStep RT-PCR kit, and was followed by a second round of multiplex PCR, then size selection and purification. The libraries underwent paired-end sequencing with 100 bp reads on an Illumina HiSeq2000. As for the original processing: Reads were processed with SOAPnuke, discarding reads with adapters, uncalled bases, mean Phred below 15, or no exact constant-primer or identifier match. COPE v1.2.5 was used to merge high-quality paired reads. Clonotypes were defined as unique nucleotide sequences and were aligned to IMGT TRB V, D and J references using MiTCR v1.1. Analysis was restricted to V-J combinations with a frequency above 0.0001, which covered 98% to 99.2% of repertoires. For each V-J combination, a TCR clonal expansion and chaos score was defined as F50 clonal expansion divided by the chaos observed in the TCRdist matrix. Welch's t-statistics and random forest were used to narrow the features down to 13 V-J combinations, which were then fed into a naive Bayes classifier. The similarity between thyroid and blood repertoires was quantified using the Morisita-Horn index. The public reads were quality trimmed at Q25 with fastp and then assembled into clones with MiXCR by TCRdb, keeping productive beta chains. Duplicate CDR3 protein sequences are folded into a single record with the most common DNA and genes. TCRdb, not the original authors, processed these V and J calls. Across this sample there are some 350,000 distinct CDR3 sequences, with 17% seen only once. The biggest ten clones account for approximately 2.4% of the sample.

The CDR1 and CDR2 encoded by the germline V gene (reference sequence) are LNHNV and YYDKDF. From cysteine to phenylalanine, the CDR3 is 15 amino acids long. Only CDR3 DNA remains: 45 bases, in frame from the first base. Trimming leaves V shorter by 2 bases and J shorter by 1 base, with the junction holding 2 bases beyond the gene matches. Hyperthyroidism was considered stable if no progression to ophthalmopathy occurred within 18 months of follow-up. Hyperthyroidism patients were newly diagnosed, were aged 18 to 65 years, and had a disease duration under 2 months. Patients with other autoimmune diseases, uncontrolled infections, pregnancy or lactation were excluded. Diagnosis was based on clinical symptoms, serum thyroxine, TRAb, thyroid ultrasound and orbital computed tomography. Using Ficoll-Paque density gradient centrifugation, PBMCs were isolated from less than 11 ml of fresh peripheral blood. Total RNA was extracted using Trizol reagent, and RNA quality was checked on an Agilent 2100 Bioanalyzer.

The research as a whole found: In validation, the model predicted ophthalmopathy progression with about 70% sensitivity and approximately 75% specificity; eleven to twelve predicted patients were CT-confirmed with GO in a median of about 7.1 months. Most expanded thyroid clonotypes with a frequency above 0.001 also appeared in blood, which suggests that blood repertoires may reflect the immune response in the thyroid. Sample size was not predetermined statistically, and investigators were not blinded to group allocation. In cross-validation, the 13-signature model distinguished ophthalmopathy from stable hyperthyroidism with 87.88% sensitivity and around 83% specificity, while in the test set the corresponding values were about 80% and 75%.

This clonotype was observed at least ten times. Its antigen remains unidentified. Per-base quality was not reported, and no clone a single base away is much larger than it. Material for sequencing was peripheral blood. This sequence uses TRBV15 and TRBJ1-1; TRBD1 matches 9 bases in the middle. This TCR was sampled from an adult woman with stable Graves' hyperthyroidism. The CDR3 in this case is CATSRPGQGNTEAFF. In nucleotide form, the sequence is TGTGCCACCAGCAGACCGGGACAGGGGAACACTGAAGCTTTCTTT.